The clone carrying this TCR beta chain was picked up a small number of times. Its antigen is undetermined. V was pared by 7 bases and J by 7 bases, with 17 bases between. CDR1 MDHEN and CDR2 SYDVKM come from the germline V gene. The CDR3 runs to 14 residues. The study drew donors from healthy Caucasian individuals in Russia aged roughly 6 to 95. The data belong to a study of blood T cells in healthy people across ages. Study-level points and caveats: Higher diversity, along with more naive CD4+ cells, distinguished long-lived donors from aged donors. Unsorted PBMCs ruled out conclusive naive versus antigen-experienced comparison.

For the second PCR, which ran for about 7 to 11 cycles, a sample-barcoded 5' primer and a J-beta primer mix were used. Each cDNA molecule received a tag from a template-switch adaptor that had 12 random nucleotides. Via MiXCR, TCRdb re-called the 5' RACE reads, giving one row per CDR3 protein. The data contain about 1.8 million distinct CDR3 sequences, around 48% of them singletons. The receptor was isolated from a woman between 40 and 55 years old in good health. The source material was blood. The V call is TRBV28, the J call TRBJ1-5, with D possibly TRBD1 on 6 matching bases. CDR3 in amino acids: CASTPGVGWQPQHF. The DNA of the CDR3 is TGTGCCAGCACTCCAGGGGTAGGTTGGCAGCCCCAGCATTTT.